This record concerns one T cell receptor beta chain sequence. As yet, its antigen is unknown. This CDR3 contains 13 residues. The ends were cut back, 3 bases at V and 5 bases at J, with 10 bases in the middle. Per the germline V gene, CDR1 is SEHNR and CDR2 is FQNEAQ (reference sequence). This sample stems from a study of shared clonotypes between healthy human individuals. Study in general: Used for every donor were three CD4 naive, three CD4 memory, two CD8 naive and one CD8 memory plate. Findings of the study overall: Sampling included only blood; tissue repertoires likely differ. Approximately 5% of naive CD4 clonotypes were shared across a handful of donors.

As handled by the study authors: With immunoSEQ giving junction-only sequences and no quality scores, filtering differed. The protocol was immunoSEQ multiplex PCR, while the TCRdb copy is restricted to in-frame clones and leaves out a portion. The DNA gave D and trimming, while V, J and clone size come from that table. The sample carries 1.5 million to 2.5 million clones, just under 95% recorded once. Naive CD8 isolation took CD45RO-negative cells positively selected for CCR7 and excluded terminally differentiated effector memory CD45RA+ cells. The chain carries TRBV7-9 and TRBJ1-1; D gene uncertain. The sample consisted of naive CD8+ T cells sorted from blood. This clonotype originated in a young man in good health. The chain's CDR3 is CASSFPLGTEAFF. In DNA, the CDR3 is TGTGCCAGCAGCTTTCCTCTCGGGACTGAAGCTTTCTTT.